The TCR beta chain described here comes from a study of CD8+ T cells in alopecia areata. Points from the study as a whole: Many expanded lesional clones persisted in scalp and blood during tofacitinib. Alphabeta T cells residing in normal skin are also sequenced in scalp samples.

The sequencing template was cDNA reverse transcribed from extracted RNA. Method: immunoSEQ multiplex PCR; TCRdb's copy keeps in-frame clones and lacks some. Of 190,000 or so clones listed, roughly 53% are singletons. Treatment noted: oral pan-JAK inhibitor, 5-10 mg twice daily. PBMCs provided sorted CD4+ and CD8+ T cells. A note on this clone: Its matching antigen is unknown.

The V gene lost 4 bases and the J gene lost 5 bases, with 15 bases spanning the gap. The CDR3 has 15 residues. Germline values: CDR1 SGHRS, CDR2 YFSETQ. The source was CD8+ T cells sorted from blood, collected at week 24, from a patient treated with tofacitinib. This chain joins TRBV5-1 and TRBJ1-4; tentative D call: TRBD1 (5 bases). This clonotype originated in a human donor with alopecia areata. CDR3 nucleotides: TGCGCCAGCAGCACCTCCGGGACGGTAAATGAAAAACTGTTTTTT. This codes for CASSTSGTVNEKLFF.